The 8 T cell receptor beta chains reported below all come from one sample, sequenced in a study of graft-versus-host responses after intestinal transplantation. Data came from immunoSEQ multiplex PCR; TCRdb stores just in-frame clones and leaves some out. The table shows roughly 99,000 clones, with roughly 86% occurring only once. Here the sequenced sample was PBMCs, taken 255 days after intestinal transplant. Receptor source: a human patient who received an intestinal transplant, so some T cells may come from the graft donor.

The chain is built from TRBV6-4 and TRBJ1-2; D gene unclear. This CDR3 has 12 amino acids. V was pared by 5 bases and J by 2 bases, with 6 bases between. The germline V gene has CDR1 MRHNA and CDR2 SNTAGT. CDR3: CASSRQNYGYTF. In DNA form, the CDR3 reads TGTGCCAGCAGTCGTCAGAACTATGGCTACACCTTC.

The gene calls are TRBV27 and TRBJ2-3, with no clear D. Germline V CDR1 and CDR2: MNHEY, SMNVEV (reference sequence). The V and J ends lost 8 bases and 0 bases respectively, with 9 bases between them. The CDR3 has 13 amino acids. The CDR3 DNA follows: TGTGCCAGCCGGACCCAGAGCACAGATACGCAGTATTTT. It codes for CASRTQSTDTQYF.

In its sample, this clone is medium-sized. The chain employs TRBV2 and TRBJ2-7; 9 bases agree with TRBD2. CDR3 size: 16 residues. Germline V gene data show CDR1 as SNHLY and CDR2 as FYNNEI. V lost 4 bases and J lost 0; bases outside the gene matches: 7. Here the CDR3 reads CASSGGLAQSSYEQYF. The CDR3 DNA follows: TGTGCCAGCAGTGGGGGACTAGCTCAGAGCTCCTACGAGCAGTACTTC.

The rearrangement joins TRBV4-1 to TRBJ2-5, with D possibly TRBD1 on 5 matching bases. This CDR3 is built from 15 residues. The germline V gene encodes CDR1 MGHRA and CDR2 YSYEKL. V shed 1 base and J shed 2 bases, with 11 bases lying between them. The CDR3 sequence is CASSQAETVQETQYF. CDR3 nucleotide sequence: TGCGCCAGCAGCCAAGCCGAGACAGTACAAGAGACCCAGTACTTC.

The V call is TRBV6-1, the J call TRBJ2-7; D uncertain. Germline CDR1 MNHNS, CDR2 SASEGT. This CDR3 is built from 14 residues. V was cut by 2 bases and J by 4 bases, with 12 bases left in between. The CDR3 DNA is TGTGCCAGCAGTGAACGCGTACGGGTGTACGAGCAGTACTTC. Amino acid sequence: CASSERVRVYEQYF.

The J gene is TRBJ2-2, the V gene TRBV28; 8 nucleotides agree with TRBD2. The CDR3 totals 17 residues. V lost 3 bases to trimming and J lost 5 bases; unmatched junction nucleotides: 11. Per germline, CDR1 MDHEN and CDR2 SYDVKM. The CDR3 protein is CASSFPPGRGWTGELFF. The DNA of the CDR3 is TGTGCCAGCAGTTTTCCCCCCGGGAGGGGGTGGACCGGGGAGCTGTTTTTT.

The V call is TRBV4-1, the J call TRBJ1-5; D gene unclear. CDR1 and CDR2 (germline): MGHRA, YSYEKL. The CDR3 totals 14 residues. Trimming took 3 bases from V and 8 from J, leaving 14 bases between them. Written as DNA, the CDR3 is TGCGCCAGCAGCCAGGGCACATTTGAGGAGCCCCAGCATTTT. This codes for CASSQGTFEEPQHF.

V is TRBV5-8 and J is TRBJ2-7; 13 bases are a match to TRBD2. Germline trimming cut 4 bases from V and 3 bases from J; bases unmatched to any gene: 13. Germline loops: CDR1 SGHTS, CDR2 YDEGEE. CDR3 length: 18 amino acids. Here the CDR3 reads CASSDRLAGGHPFYEQYF. DNA of the CDR3: TGTGCCAGCAGCGACCGACTAGCGGGAGGCCATCCTTTCTACGAGCAGTACTTC.